A single sample gave rise to the 32 T cell receptor beta chains below, sequenced in a study of glioma-infiltrating T cells. The iRepertoire nested amplicon-rescue multiplex PCR amplified TCR alpha and beta CDR3s from RNA. TCRdb processed the multiplex PCR reads anew with MiXCR; each CDR3 protein has one entry. This sample carries under 200,000 distinct CDR3 sequences, over 40% of them seen once, and the ten largest clones take roughly 5.4%. Sample: glioma tissue, nonneoplastic brain tissue, or PBMCs (not recorded which). These receptors came from a human donor with low-grade glioma or glioblastoma, undergoing nonglioma brain surgery, or in good health (not recorded which).

V gene TRBV11-1 combines with J gene TRBJ2-2; D possibly corresponds to TRBD1 (6 bases). The CDR3 has 15 amino acids. V was shortened by 5 bases and J by 5 bases, with 15 bases between the two germline ends. The germline gives CDR1 SGHAT, CDR2 FQDESV (reference sequence). The CDR3 protein is CASSPDRWWTGELFF. The CDR3 DNA reads TGTGCCAGCAGCCCCGACAGGTGGTGGACCGGGGAGCTGTTTTTT.

The rearrangement joins TRBV2 to TRBJ1-3; 9 nucleotides match TRBD1. V lost 3 bases, J lost 0 bases, and 0 bases stayed unmatched. The CDR3 consists of 15 residues. The germline gives CDR1 SNHLY, CDR2 FYNNEI. The CDR3 sequence: CASSEDRGSGNTIYF. The CDR3 DNA is TGTGCCAGCAGTGAGGACAGGGGCTCTGGAAACACCATATATTTT.

This clonotype was detected ten times or more. The chain carries TRBV6-1 and TRBJ2-3; the D gene is possibly TRBD1 (6 bases). Germline V CDR1 and CDR2: MNHNS, SASEGT. V was clipped by 8 bases and J by 4 bases, with 13 bases between them. The CDR3 sequence is 13 residues long. Here the CDR3 DNA reads TGTGCCAGCGGTGGGGGCCGGGCAGATACGCAGTATTTT. Its translation: CASGGGRADTQYF.

There are a few counts of this clonotype. The chain carries TRBV29-1 and TRBJ1-1; D unclear. V dropped 5 bases and J dropped 11 bases, with 18 bases sitting between them. This CDR3 is 12 amino acids long. Germline loops: CDR1 SQVTM, CDR2 ANQGSEA. The chain's CDR3 is CSVYPLPMEAFF. The DNA of the CDR3 is TGCAGCGTTTACCCACTGCCAATGGAGGCTTTCTTT.

This clonotype was seen a few times. The rearrangement links TRBV2 to TRBJ1-5; D uncertain. The CDR3 spans 15 residues. Germline CDR1 and CDR2: SNHLY and FYNNEI. Trimming left V 6 bases short and J 0 bases short, with 12 bases between. The CDR3 here is CASRVGRSSNQPQHF. The DNA of the CDR3 is TGTGCCAGCAGGGTAGGCAGATCTAGCAATCAGCCCCAGCATTTT.

This clonotype came up many times. The chain is built from TRBV15 and TRBJ2-1; D gene uncertain. CDR1 LNHNV and CDR2 YYDKDF come from the germline V gene (reference sequence). This CDR3 is 12 amino acids long. Trimming took off 0 bases at V and 8 bases at J, with 5 bases between the two ends. DNA of the CDR3: TGTGCCACCAGCAGAGATGGGGATGAGCAGTTCTTC. Protein sequence: CATSRDGDEQFF.

This clonotype was recorded many times. The chain links TRBV24-1 to TRBJ2-1; D unresolved. The CDR3 sequence is 17 residues long. CDR1 is KGHDR and CDR2 is SFDVKD in the germline V gene. Deletions cut 3 bases from V and 0 bases from J, with 14 bases between. The chain's CDR3 is CATSDPTPQNSYNEQFF. CDR3 DNA sequence: TGTGCCACCAGTGATCCGACCCCGCAGAACTCCTACAATGAGCAGTTCTTC.

This clonotype appeared many times. The chain employs TRBV7-9 and TRBJ1-5; D ambiguous. The germline CDR1 and CDR2 sequences are SEHNR and FQNEAQ (reference sequence). Deletions cut 3 bases from V and 3 bases from J, with 6 bases between. The CDR3 is made up of 13 amino acids. This CDR3 reads CASSFSLNQPQHF. CDR3 nucleotide sequence: TGTGCCAGCAGCTTCTCTCTCAATCAGCCCCAGCATTTT. The variable domain in full, completed from reference TRBV7-9 and TRBJ1-5, reads DTGVSQNPRHKITKRGQNVTFRCDPISEHNRLYWYRQTLGQGPEFLTYFQNEAQLEKSRLLSDRFSAERPKGSFSTLEIQRTEQGDSAMYLCASSFSLNQPQHFGDGTRLSIL.

Turning to this clonotype: The junction shows a germline mismatch at one end, possibly a read error. The V and J genes are TRBV6-6 and TRBJ1-5; no clear D gene. CDR3 length: 13 residues. Germline V gene data show CDR1 as MNHNY and CDR2 as SVGAGI (reference sequence). This CDR3 is CARSYSGNQPQHF. The CDR3, as DNA: TGTGCCAGAAGTTACTCTGGTAACCAGCCCCAGCATTTT.

This clonotype has a count of ten or more. The chain joins TRBV6-1 to TRBJ2-5; no clear D gene. V was shortened by 2 bases and J by 4 bases, with 14 bases between the two germline ends. The germline V gene has CDR1 MNHNS and CDR2 SASEGT. The CDR3 spans 15 residues. For the CDR3, the DNA is TGTGCCAGCAGTGAACAAAGGGCGAACTCAGAGACCCAGTACTTC. Residues: CASSEQRANSETQYF.

The V call is TRBV6-6, the J call TRBJ2-1; 7 bases fit TRBD1. Germline loops: CDR1 MNHNY, CDR2 SVGAGI (reference sequence). The CDR3 runs to 13 residues. The trim removed 6 bases at V and 6 bases at J, leaving 5 bases unmatched. Here the CDR3 reads CASSRQGCNEQFF. The CDR3 region has the DNA TGTGCCAGCAGCCGACAGGGTTGCAATGAGCAGTTCTTC.

The rearrangement uses TRBV2 and TRBJ2-2; D perhaps matches TRBD2 (5 bases). Germline V lookup: CDR1 SNHLY, CDR2 FYNNEI. V was clipped by 5 bases and J by 6 bases, with 10 bases between them. This CDR3 contains 13 residues. The CDR3 DNA is TGTGCCAGCAGTCCAAGGGAGCCCGGGGAGCTGTTTTTT. This encodes CASSPREPGELFF.

V usage is TRBV5-1 and J usage is TRBJ2-5; D perhaps matches TRBD1 (6 bases). Trimming left V 0 bases short and J 5 bases short, with 8 bases between. Germline lookup yields CDR1 SGHRS and CDR2 YFSETQ. The CDR3 has 13 residues. The CDR3 here is CASSLDRAETQYF. CDR3 sequence (DNA): TGCGCCAGCAGCTTGGACAGGGCGGAGACCCAGTACTTC. Variable domain in full (rest from reference TRBV5-1 and TRBJ2-5): KAGVTQTPRYLIKTRGQQVTLSCSPISGHRSVSWYQQTPGQGLQFLFEYFSETQRNKGNFPGRFSGRQFSNSRSEMNVSTLELGDSALYLCASSLDRAETQYFGPGTRLLVL.

This clonotype has a count of ten or more. V and J are TRBV12-3 or TRBV12-4 and TRBJ2-3; no clear D. This CDR3 has 11 residues. Trimming left V 8 bases short and J 1 base short, with 4 bases between. DNA of the CDR3: TGTGCCAGCTATGGCACAGATACGCAGTATTTT. Translating gives CASYGTDTQYF.

This clonotype was observed a handful of times. The V gene is TRBV29-1, the J gene TRBJ1-5; TRBD1 matches 9 bases. The length of the CDR3 is 14 residues. CDR1 and CDR2 from the germline V gene are SQVTM and ANQGSEA. V dropped 4 bases and J dropped 8; count of bases not matched to a gene: 9. CDR3 sequence (DNA): TGCAGCGTTGCGTTGGGACAGGGCCGGGAGCCCCAGCATTTT. Translated, it gives CSVALGQGREPQHF. The full variable domain, with the rest looked up from reference TRBV29-1 and TRBJ1-5, is SAVISQKPSRDICQRGTSLTIQCQVDSQVTMMFWYRQQPGQSLTLIATANQGSEATYESGFVIDKFPISRPNLTFSTLTVSNMSPEDSSIYLCSVALGQGREPQHFGDGTRLSIL.

The table lists this clonotype with many counts. The chain combines TRBV20-1 with TRBJ2-7; 8 positions agree with TRBD2. The ends lost 3 bases at V and 2 bases at J; junction bases unmatched: 12. CDR1 is DFQATT and CDR2 is SNEGSKA in the germline V gene (reference sequence). The CDR3 totals 16 residues. This CDR3 is CSARAEKREWAYEQYF. CDR3 DNA sequence: TGCAGTGCTAGGGCCGAAAAGCGGGAGTGGGCCTACGAGCAGTACTTC.

This clonotype has ten or more counts. The gene calls are TRBV28 and TRBJ2-5; D could derive from TRBD1 or TRBD2 (5 bases each). Trimming pared 5 bases from V and 1 base from J, leaving 11 bases between. This CDR3 region has 14 residues. The germline V gene has CDR1 MDHEN and CDR2 SYDVKM. The CDR3 is CASSLPGPQETQYF. DNA for the CDR3: TGTGCCAGCAGTCTTCCGGGACCCCAAGAGACCCAGTACTTC.

This chain uses TRBV28 with TRBJ2-6; no firm D call. CDR3 length: 13 residues. Trimming pared 6 bases from V and 4 bases from J, leaving 7 bases between. Germline V lookup: CDR1 MDHEN, CDR2 SYDVKM. This chain's CDR3 is CASRESGANVLTF. The CDR3 nucleotides read TGTGCCAGCAGGGAATCCGGGGCCAACGTCCTGACTTTC.

This clonotype was recorded at least ten times. The chain has TRBV7-6 and TRBJ2-3; D gene unclear. The CDR3 has 13 residues. Trimming pared 5 bases from V and 6 bases from J, leaving 12 bases between. Germline CDR1 SGHVS, CDR2 FNYEAQ. The CDR3 here is CASSSRRGDTQYF. CDR3 DNA: TGTGCCAGCAGCAGTAGGAGAGGTGATACGCAGTATTTT.

The sample holds one count of this clonotype. J is TRBJ2-1 and V is TRBV6-5; 9 positions match TRBD2. There are 16 residues in the CDR3. Unmatched junction bases numbered 7, after V lost 5 bases and J lost 2 bases. Germline CDR1 is MNHEY and CDR2 is SVGAGI. DNA of the CDR3: TGTGCCAGCAGTGAAAGTCTAGCGGGACCCTACAATGAGCAGTTCTTC. This encodes CASSESLAGPYNEQFF.

Regarding this clonotype: The junction differs from germline at one of its ends, possibly a read error. The chain recombines TRBV6-1 with TRBJ2-1, with D possibly matching TRBD2 (5 bases). Germline lookup yields CDR1 MNHNS and CDR2 SASEGT. CDR3 length: 15 residues. The CDR3 loop is CVSTKVLAGYNEQFF. CDR3 sequence (DNA): TGTGTCAGCACCAAGGTGCTAGCCGGTTACAATGAGCAGTTCTTC.

This clonotype appeared a few times. A much larger clone differs from this one at a single base, so this may be a read error. This chain links TRBV28 with TRBJ2-7, with D perhaps matching TRBD2 (5 bases). The CDR3 has 12 amino acids. The ends were cut back, 3 bases at V and 3 bases at J, with 6 bases in the middle. Germline V CDR1 and CDR2: MDHEN, SYDVKM. The CDR3 spells CASSFAGYEQYF. CDR3 sequence (DNA): TGTGCCAGCAGTTTTGCGGGCTACGAGCAGTACTTC.

The chain links TRBV2 to TRBJ1-2; D gene uncertain. The V gene's germline CDR1 is SNHLY and CDR2 FYNNEI. The CDR3 covers 14 residues. V was trimmed by 2 bases and J by 2 bases, leaving 9 bases between them. The CDR3, as DNA: TGTGCCAGCAGTGAAAGGAGCTCAAACTATGGCTACACCTTC. Encoded protein: CASSERSSNYGYTF.

V gene TRBV7-9 combines with J gene TRBJ1-4; TRBD1 might be the D (5 bases). Deletions cut 4 bases from V and 3 bases from J, with 9 bases between. The germline CDR1 and CDR2 sequences are SEHNR and FQNEAQ (reference sequence). The CDR3 has 14 amino acids. The CDR3 protein is CASSSTDSNEKLFF. CDR3 nucleotides: TGTGCCAGCAGCTCGACAGACTCTAATGAAAAACTGTTTTTT.

At least ten counts were recorded for this clonotype. The chain couples TRBV20-1 to TRBJ2-7; D is perhaps TRBD2 (5 bases). Germline CDR1 reads DFQATT; CDR2 reads SNEGSKA (reference sequence). V was shortened by 3 bases and J by 1 base, with 13 bases between the two germline ends. The CDR3 extends over 14 amino acids. The CDR3 loop reads CSARPTTSSYEQYF. The CDR3, as DNA: TGCAGTGCTAGGCCCACTACTAGTTCCTACGAGCAGTACTTC.

With regard to this clonotype: A much bigger clone sits one base away, suggesting this may be a read error. This chain connects TRBV3-1 to TRBJ2-5, with a weak D call TRBD1 (6 bases). The germline gives CDR1 LGHDT, CDR2 YNNKEL (reference sequence). Between the trimmed V and J ends, which lost 6 bases and 4 bases, there was a span of 12 bases. The CDR3 consists of 13 residues. The CDR3 spells CASRKQGLETQYF. CDR3 DNA: TGTGCCAGCAGAAAACAGGGTTTAGAGACCCAGTACTTC.

This clonotype was counted many times. The V call is TRBV20-1, the J call TRBJ2-3; perhaps TRBD1 as D (5 bases). Germline CDR1 reads DFQATT; CDR2 reads SNEGSKA (reference sequence). V lost 2 bases, J lost 0 bases, and 21 bases lay in between. CDR3 size: 18 residues. CDR3 loop: CSARYSPGWDTSTDTQYF. Here the CDR3 DNA reads TGCAGTGCTAGATATAGTCCAGGGTGGGATACTAGCACAGATACGCAGTATTTT.

This clonotype was recorded a few times. The chain links TRBV3-1 to TRBJ2-5, with D perhaps given as TRBD1 or TRBD2 (7 bases each). V lost 4 bases to trimming and J lost 7 bases, with 22 bases between them. This CDR3 region has 16 residues. Germline CDR1 is LGHDT and CDR2 is YNNKEL (reference sequence). As DNA, the CDR3 is TGTGCCAGCAGCCGCGGGGGACAGACTAAGATATGGACCCAGTACTTC. Translating gives CASSRGGQTKIWTQYF.

The sample holds many counts of this clonotype. The chain employs TRBV6-1 and TRBJ2-7; the D gene is possibly TRBD1 (6 bases). Germline values: CDR1 MNHNS, CDR2 SASEGT. The CDR3 runs to 15 residues. Trimming removed 6 bases at V and 0 bases at J, with 15 bases between. As DNA, the CDR3 is TGTGCCAGCAGACCCTCAGGGGCGGCCTCCTACGAGCAGTACTTC. Residues: CASRPSGAASYEQYF.

Many counts were recorded for this clonotype. J is TRBJ2-7 and V is TRBV25-1; 7 bases align to TRBD2. The CDR3 loop spans 14 amino acids. V shed 1 base and J 4 bases; nucleotides not matched to a gene: 4. Germline CDR1 MGHDK, CDR2 SYGVNS. This CDR3 reads CASSEWGLPYEQYF. CDR3 sequence (DNA): TGTGCCAGCAGTGAATGGGGACTACCTTACGAGCAGTACTTC.

Notes on this clonotype: This may stem from a read error, because a much larger clone lies one nucleotide away. The rearrangement links TRBV4-1 to TRBJ2-3, with 10 positions matching TRBD1. CDR1 is MGHRA and CDR2 is YSYEKL in the germline V gene. J lost 4 bases, V lost 2 bases, and 6 bases had no gene match. The CDR3 length is 16 residues. The CDR3 spells CASSQRGGTGADTQYF. The CDR3 DNA is TGCGCCAGCAGCCAAAGAGGGGGGACAGGGGCAGATACGCAGTATTTT.

This clonotype was found many times. V is TRBV28 and J is TRBJ1-1; a possible D gene is TRBD1 (6 bases). The CDR3 consists of 14 residues. Germline V gene sequence: CDR1 MDHEN, CDR2 SYDVKM. Trimming stripped 7 bases from V and 3 bases from J, with 15 bases between. The CDR3 loop reads CASTRVGGDTEAFF. CDR3 DNA sequence: TGTGCCAGCACCCGGGTAGGGGGAGACACTGAAGCTTTCTTT.